The 13 T cell receptor beta chains in this list originate from one sample, sequenced in a study of blood T cell repertoires in COVID-19. This table comes from immunoSEQ multiplex PCR, and its TCRdb copy is limited to in-frame clones, with some not included. Of under 500,000 clones in the sample, around 89% were seen once. Sequencing used peripheral blood. The receptors were gathered from a woman younger than 45 with acute or convalescent COVID-19.

The chain recombines TRBV12-2 with TRBJ2-7; the table calls TRBD2, which could not be checked here. TRBV12-2 is labeled a pseudogene. The CDR3 extends over 16 amino acids. The CDR3, as DNA: TGTGCAAGTCGCTCGCCATCGCGGGGGCGTCCCTACGAGCAGTACTTC. The encoded protein is CASRSPSRGRPYEQYF.

The V and J genes are TRBV6-5 and TRBJ1-6, with D maybe TRBD1 (5 bases). The CDR3 spans 13 residues. Trimming removed 10 bases at V and 9 bases at J, with 16 bases between. The germline CDR1 and CDR2 sequences are MNHEY and SVGAGI. The CDR3 here is CATRGLMRSPLHF. The CDR3 DNA is TGTGCCACCCGGGGGTTGATGCGTTCACCCCTCCACTTT.

V and J are TRBV27 and TRBJ2-2, with a weak D call TRBD2 (6 bases). Germline CDR1 and CDR2: MNHEY and SMNVEV (reference sequence). The length of the CDR3 is 16 residues. Trimming took off 7 bases at V and 1 base at J, with 16 bases between the two ends. CDR3 nucleotide sequence: TGTGCCAGCAAACAACGGGGGATTAAGAACACCGGGGAGCTGTTTTTT. It specifies CASKQRGIKNTGELFF.

The CDR3 DNA is TGTGCCAGCAGCGTGGGACAGGGGGACGCAGATACGCAGTATTTT. This sequence encodes CASSVGQGDADTQYF. J is TRBJ2-3 and V is TRBV7-9; TRBD1 matches 11 bases. V lost 5 bases, J lost 4 bases, and 5 bases stayed unmatched. The germline V gene has CDR1 SEHNR and CDR2 FQNEAQ (reference sequence). This CDR3 contains 15 residues.

The rearrangement links TRBV7-9 to TRBJ2-2, with 7 positions matching TRBD1. V lost 2 bases to trimming and J lost 6 bases; unmatched junction nucleotides: 9. There are 16 residues in the CDR3. Germline CDR1 SEHNR, CDR2 FQNEAQ (reference sequence). In DNA form, the CDR3 reads TGTGCCAGCAGCTTAAGAACAGGGGTTAGGTCCGGGGAGCTGTTTTTT. Residues: CASSLRTGVRSGELFF.

The V and J genes are TRBV9 and TRBJ1-4; 8 bases line up with TRBD1. The junction had 5 bases not matched to a gene; V was cut back by 0 bases and J by 4 bases. Germline V lookup: CDR1 SGDLS, CDR2 YYNGEE. The CDR3 is 16 residues long. The CDR3 here is CASSVDGRGLNEKLFF. The CDR3 DNA reads TGTGCCAGCAGCGTAGACGGCAGGGGGCTTAATGAAAAACTGTTTTTT.

On this clone itself: The junction departs from the called germline gene at one end, perhaps through a read error. This chain joins TRBV27 and TRBJ2-1; the match to TRBD2 covers 9 bases. Germline CDR1 MNHEY, CDR2 SMNVEV (reference sequence). The CDR3 has 15 amino acids. The CDR3 reads CTSSPLAGGYNEQFF. DNA for the CDR3: TGTACCAGCAGCCCACTTGCGGGGGGGTACAATGAGCAGTTCTTC.

CDR3: CASSPLGGGPYEQYF. The CDR3 DNA reads TGTGCCAGCAGCCCCCTGGGCGGGGGCCCCTACGAGCAGTACTTC. V usage is TRBV7-8 and J usage is TRBJ2-7; the D gene is possibly TRBD2 (7 bases). Between the trimmed V and J ends, which lost 5 bases and 2 bases, there was a span of 16 bases. In germline, CDR1 is SGHVS, CDR2 FQNEAQ. CDR3 size: 15 residues. Drawing the rest from reference TRBV7-8 and TRBJ2-7, the complete variable domain is GAGVSQSPRYKVAKRGQDVALRCDPISGHVSLFWYQQALGQGPEFLTYFQNEAQLDKSGLPSDRFFAERPEGSVSTLKIQRTQQEDSAVYLCASSPLGGGPYEQYFGPGTRLTVT.

J is TRBJ2-2 and V is TRBV9; TRBD2 agrees at 12 bases. The germline CDR1 and CDR2 sequences are SGDLS and YYNGEE. The trim removed 3 bases at V and 1 base at J, leaving 4 bases unmatched. The CDR3 runs 17 residues. The CDR3 loop reads CASSAPSGGGNTGELFF. The CDR3 DNA follows: TGTGCCAGCAGCGCCCCTAGCGGGGGGGGGAACACCGGGGAGCTGTTTTTT. The variable domain in full, with the rest retrieved from reference TRBV9 and TRBJ2-2, is DSGVTQTPKHLITATGQRVTLRCSPRSGDLSVYWYQQSLDQGLQFLIQYYNGEERAKGNILERFSAQQFPDLHSELNLSSLELGDSALYFCASSAPSGGGNTGELFFGEGSRLTVL.

This sequence joins TRBV27 and TRBJ1-5; D is unclear. This CDR3 region has 15 residues. Per germline, CDR1 MNHEY and CDR2 SMNVEV (reference sequence). Between the trimmed V and J ends, which lost 0 bases and 4 bases, there was a span of 10 bases. In nucleotides, the CDR3 is TGTGCCAGCAGTTTATCACCAGGCGCGAATCAGCCCCAGCATTTT. Its translation is CASSLSPGANQPQHF.

The rearrangement uses TRBV28 and TRBJ1-6; the match to TRBD1 covers 8 bases. The germline V gene has CDR1 MDHEN and CDR2 SYDVKM. V shed 5 bases and J 8 bases; nucleotides not matched to a gene: 5. This CDR3 comprises 14 residues. CDR3 in amino acids: CASSGGQGYSPLHF. The CDR3 DNA follows: TGTGCCAGCAGTGGTGGACAGGGTTATTCACCCCTCCACTTT.

The chain is built from TRBV19 and TRBJ1-4; TRBD1 is a possible D gene (6 bases). V lost 5 bases, J lost 3 bases, and 13 bases lay in between. This CDR3 has 15 residues. CDR1 and CDR2 (germline): LNHDA, SQIVND (reference sequence). The CDR3 here is CASSGHRASNEKLFF. Here the CDR3 DNA reads TGTGCCAGTAGTGGGCACAGGGCTTCTAATGAAAAACTGTTTTTT.

The V and J genes are TRBV4-1 and TRBJ1-2, with D uncertain. CDR3 length: 16 residues. Germline-derived CDR1 and CDR2 are MGHRA and YSYEKL. V was pared by 0 bases and J by 4 bases, with 15 bases between. The CDR3 sequence: CASSQDLREQVYGYTF. In DNA, the CDR3 is TGCGCCAGCAGCCAAGACTTAAGAGAGCAAGTCTATGGCTACACCTTC.